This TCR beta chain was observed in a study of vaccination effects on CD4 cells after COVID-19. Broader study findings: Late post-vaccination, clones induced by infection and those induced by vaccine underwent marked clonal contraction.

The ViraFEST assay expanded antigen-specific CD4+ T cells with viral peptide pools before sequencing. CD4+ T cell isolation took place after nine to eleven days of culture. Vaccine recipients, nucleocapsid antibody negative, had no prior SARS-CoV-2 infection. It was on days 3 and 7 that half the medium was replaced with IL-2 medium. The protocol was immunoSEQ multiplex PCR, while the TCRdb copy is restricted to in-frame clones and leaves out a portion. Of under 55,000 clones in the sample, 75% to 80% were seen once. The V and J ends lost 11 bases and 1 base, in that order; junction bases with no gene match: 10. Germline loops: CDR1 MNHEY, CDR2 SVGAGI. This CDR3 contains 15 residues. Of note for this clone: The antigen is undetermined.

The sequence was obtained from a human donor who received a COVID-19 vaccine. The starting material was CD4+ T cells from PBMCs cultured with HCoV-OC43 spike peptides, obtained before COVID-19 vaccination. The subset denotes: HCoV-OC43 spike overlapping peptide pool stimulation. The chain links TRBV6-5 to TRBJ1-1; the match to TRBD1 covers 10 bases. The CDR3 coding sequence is TGTGCCGTCCGGACAGGGGGGGCGAGGAACACTGAAGCTTTCTTT. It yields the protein CAVRTGGARNTEAFF.